This TCR beta chain is from a study of blood T cell repertoires in COVID-19. Study-wide background: There were acute and convalescent COVID-19 samples, and they came from the United States, Italy and Spain. T cells, B-cell-depleted T cells, or PBMCs supplied cDNA or gDNA.

Source study methods: Amplified reference gene primers provided the basis for estimating nucleated cell counts. Generated by immunoSEQ multiplex PCR, the TCRdb table keeps only in-frame clones and is missing some. V, J and clone size derive from that table, while D and trimming were established from the DNA sequence. There are 200,000 to 300,000 clones in the sample; 75% to 90% occur only once, and roughly 2% lies in the top ten. The germline CDR1 and CDR2 sequences are SNHLY and FYNNEI. J lost 3 bases, V lost 7 bases, and 10 bases had no gene match. The CDR3 has 18 amino acids. The V call is TRBV2, the J call TRBJ2-6; 12 bases map to TRBD1. This clonotype was sampled from a man aged 30 to 45 with active or convalescent COVID-19. The specimen was peripheral blood. The CDR3 spells CASTPAGQGAFGANVLTF. The CDR3 bases are TGTGCCAGCACCCCAGCGGGACAGGGGGCTTTTGGGGCCAACGTCCTGACTTTC.